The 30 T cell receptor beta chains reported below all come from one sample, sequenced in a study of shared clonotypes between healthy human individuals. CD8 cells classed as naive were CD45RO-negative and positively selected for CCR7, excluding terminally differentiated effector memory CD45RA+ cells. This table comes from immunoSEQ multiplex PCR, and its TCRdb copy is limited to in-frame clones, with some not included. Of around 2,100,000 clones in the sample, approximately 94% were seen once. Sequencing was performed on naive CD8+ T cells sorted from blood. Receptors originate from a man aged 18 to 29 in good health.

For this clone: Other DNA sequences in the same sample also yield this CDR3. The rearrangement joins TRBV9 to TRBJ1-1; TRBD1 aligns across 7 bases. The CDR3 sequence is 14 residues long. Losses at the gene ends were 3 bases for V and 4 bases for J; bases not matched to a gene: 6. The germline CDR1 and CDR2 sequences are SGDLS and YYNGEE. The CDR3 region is CASSAGQGGTEAFF. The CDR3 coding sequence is TGTGCCAGCAGCGCAGGGCAGGGGGGCACTGAAGCTTTCTTT.

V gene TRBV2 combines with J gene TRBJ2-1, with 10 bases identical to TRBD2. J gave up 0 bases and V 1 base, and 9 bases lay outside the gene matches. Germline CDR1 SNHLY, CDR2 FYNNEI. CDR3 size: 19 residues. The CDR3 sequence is CASSEEASGGASSYNEQFF. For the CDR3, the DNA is TGTGCCAGCAGTGAAGAGGCTAGCGGGGGCGCTAGCTCCTACAATGAGCAGTTCTTC. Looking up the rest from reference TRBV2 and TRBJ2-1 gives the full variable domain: EPEVTQTPSHQVTQMGQEVILRCVPISNHLYFYWYRQILGQKVEFLVSFYNNEISEKSEIFDDQFSVERPDGSNFTLKIRSTKLEDSAMYFCASSEEASGGASSYNEQFFGPGTRLTVL.

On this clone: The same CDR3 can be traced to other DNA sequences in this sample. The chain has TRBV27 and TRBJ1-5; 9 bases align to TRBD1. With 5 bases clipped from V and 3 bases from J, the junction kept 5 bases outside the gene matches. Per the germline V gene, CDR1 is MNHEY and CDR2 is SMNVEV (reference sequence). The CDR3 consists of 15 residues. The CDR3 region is CASSPGTGSNQPQHF. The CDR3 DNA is TGTGCCAGCAGTCCCGGGACAGGGTCCAATCAGCCCCAGCATTTT.

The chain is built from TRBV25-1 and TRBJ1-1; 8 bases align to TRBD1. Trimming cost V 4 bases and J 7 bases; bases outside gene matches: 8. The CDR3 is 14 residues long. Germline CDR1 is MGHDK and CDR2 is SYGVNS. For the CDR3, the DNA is TGTGCCAGCAGTGTTCACGAGGACAGGGTTGAAGCTTTCTTT. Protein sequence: CASSVHEDRVEAFF. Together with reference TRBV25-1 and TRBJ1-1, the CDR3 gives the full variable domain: EADIYQTPRYLVIGTGKKITLECSQTMGHDKMYWYQQDPGMELHLIHYSYGVNSTEKGDLSSESTVSRIRTEHFPLTLESARPSHTSQYLCASSVHEDRVEAFFGQGTRLTVV.

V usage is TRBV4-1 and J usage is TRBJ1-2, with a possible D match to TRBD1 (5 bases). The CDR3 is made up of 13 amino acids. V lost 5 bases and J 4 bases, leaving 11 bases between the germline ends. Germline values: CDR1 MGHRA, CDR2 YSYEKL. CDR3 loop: CASSNRDGYGYTF. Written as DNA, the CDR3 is TGCGCCAGCAGCAACCGGGACGGCTATGGCTACACCTTC.

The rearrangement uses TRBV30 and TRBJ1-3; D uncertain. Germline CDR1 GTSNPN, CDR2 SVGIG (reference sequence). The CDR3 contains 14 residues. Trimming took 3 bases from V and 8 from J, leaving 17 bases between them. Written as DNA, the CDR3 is TGTGCCTGGAGCGGGCAGGAAGAATCGGACACCATATATTTT. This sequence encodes CAWSGQEESDTIYF.

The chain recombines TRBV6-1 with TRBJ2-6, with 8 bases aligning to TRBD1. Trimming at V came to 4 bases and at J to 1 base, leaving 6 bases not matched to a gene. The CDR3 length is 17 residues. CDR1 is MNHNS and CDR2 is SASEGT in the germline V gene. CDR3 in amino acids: CASSVATGVSGANVLTF. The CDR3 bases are TGTGCCAGCAGTGTAGCGACAGGGGTTTCTGGGGCCAACGTCCTGACTTTC.

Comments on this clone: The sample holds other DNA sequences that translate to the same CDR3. The CDR3 nucleotides read TGTGCCAGCAGCTGGGGGCCCGGGGGAGAGACCCAGTACTTC. Protein product: CASSWGPGGETQYF. The rearrangement uses TRBV7-6 and TRBJ2-5; tentatively, D is TRBD1 or TRBD2 (6 bases each). CDR1 and CDR2 from the germline V gene are SGHVS and FNYEAQ. The CDR3 runs 14 residues. V dropped 4 bases and J dropped 4 bases, with 13 bases sitting between them.

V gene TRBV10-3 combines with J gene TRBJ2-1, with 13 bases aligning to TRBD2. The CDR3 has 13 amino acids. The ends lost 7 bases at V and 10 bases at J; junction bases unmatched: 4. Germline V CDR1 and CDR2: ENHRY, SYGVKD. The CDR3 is CAITGTSGEEQFF. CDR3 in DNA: TGTGCCATCACCGGGACTAGCGGGGAAGAGCAGTTCTTC.

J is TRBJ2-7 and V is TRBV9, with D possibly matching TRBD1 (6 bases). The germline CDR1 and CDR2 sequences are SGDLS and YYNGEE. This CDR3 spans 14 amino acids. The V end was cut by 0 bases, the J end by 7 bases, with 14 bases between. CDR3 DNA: TGTGCCAGCAGCGTAGAGGACAGCGTTGAGGAGCAGTACTTC. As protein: CASSVEDSVEEQYF.

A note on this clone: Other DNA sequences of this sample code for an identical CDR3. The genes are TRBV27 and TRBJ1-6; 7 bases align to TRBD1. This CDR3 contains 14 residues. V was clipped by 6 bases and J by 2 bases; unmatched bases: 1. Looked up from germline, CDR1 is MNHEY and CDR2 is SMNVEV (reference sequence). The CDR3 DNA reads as TGTGCCAGCAGAGGGACAGCCTATAATTCACCCCTCCACTTT. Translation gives CASRGTAYNSPLHF.

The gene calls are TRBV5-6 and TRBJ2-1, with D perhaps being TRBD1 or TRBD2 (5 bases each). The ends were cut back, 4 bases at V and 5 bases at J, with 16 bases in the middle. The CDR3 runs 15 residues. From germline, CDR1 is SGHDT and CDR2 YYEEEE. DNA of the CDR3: TGTGCCAGCAGCGTGTCCGGGACCGTAAACAATGAGCAGTTCTTC. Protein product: CASSVSGTVNNEQFF. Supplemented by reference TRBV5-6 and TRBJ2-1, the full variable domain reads DAGVTQSPTHLIKTRGQQVTLRCSPKSGHDTVSWYQQALGQGPQFIFQYYEEEERQRGNFPDRFSGHQFPNYSSELNVNALLLGDSALYLCASSVSGTVNNEQFFGPGTRLTVL.

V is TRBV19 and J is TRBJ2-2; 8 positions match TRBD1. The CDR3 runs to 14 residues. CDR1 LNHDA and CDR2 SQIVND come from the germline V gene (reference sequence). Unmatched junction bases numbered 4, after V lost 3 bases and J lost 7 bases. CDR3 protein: CASSMAGGGGELFF. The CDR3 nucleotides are TGTGCCAGTAGTATGGCAGGGGGCGGCGGGGAGCTGTTTTTT.

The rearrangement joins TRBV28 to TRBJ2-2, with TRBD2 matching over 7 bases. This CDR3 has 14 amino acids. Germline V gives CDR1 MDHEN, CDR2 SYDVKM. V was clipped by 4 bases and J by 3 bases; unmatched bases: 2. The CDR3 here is CASSSSGDTGELFF. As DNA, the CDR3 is TGTGCCAGCAGTTCCAGCGGGGACACCGGGGAGCTGTTTTTT.

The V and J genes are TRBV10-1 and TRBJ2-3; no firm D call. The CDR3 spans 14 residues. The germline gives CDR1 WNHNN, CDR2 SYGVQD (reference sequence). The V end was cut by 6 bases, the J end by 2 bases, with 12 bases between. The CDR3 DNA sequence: TGCGCCAGCAGCTACTCAACTGACACAGATACGCAGTATTTT. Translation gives CASSYSTDTDTQYF.

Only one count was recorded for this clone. DNA of the CDR3: TGTGCCAGCAGCTTGTTCCAGGGGGAGTCCTACGAGCAGTACTTC. Translation: CASSLFQGESYEQYF. The chain employs TRBV5-4 and TRBJ2-7; 7 positions match TRBD1. Trimming cost V 1 base and J 1 base; bases outside gene matches: 5. From germline, CDR1 is SGHNT and CDR2 YYREEE (reference sequence). The CDR3 is 15 residues long. The full variable domain, completed using reference TRBV5-4 and TRBJ2-7, is ETGVTQSPTHLIKTRGQQVTLRCSSQSGHNTVSWYQQALGQGPQFIFQYYREEENGRGNFPPRFSGLQFPNYSSELNVNALELDDSALYLCASSLFQGESYEQYFGPGTRLTVT.

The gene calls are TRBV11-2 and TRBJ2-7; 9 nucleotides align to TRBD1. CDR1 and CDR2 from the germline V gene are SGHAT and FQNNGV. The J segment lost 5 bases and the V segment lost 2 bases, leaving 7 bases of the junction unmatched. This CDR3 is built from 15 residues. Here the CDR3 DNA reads TGTGCCAGCAGCTTAAAGGGGGGGACAGGGAACGAGCAGTACTTC. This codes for CASSLKGGTGNEQYF.

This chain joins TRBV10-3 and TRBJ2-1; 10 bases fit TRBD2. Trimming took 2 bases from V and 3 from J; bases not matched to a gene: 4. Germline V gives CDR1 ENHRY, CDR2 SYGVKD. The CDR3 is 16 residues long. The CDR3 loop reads CAISEPERGGYNEQFF. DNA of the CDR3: TGTGCCATCAGTGAGCCGGAGCGGGGGGGCTACAATGAGCAGTTCTTC.

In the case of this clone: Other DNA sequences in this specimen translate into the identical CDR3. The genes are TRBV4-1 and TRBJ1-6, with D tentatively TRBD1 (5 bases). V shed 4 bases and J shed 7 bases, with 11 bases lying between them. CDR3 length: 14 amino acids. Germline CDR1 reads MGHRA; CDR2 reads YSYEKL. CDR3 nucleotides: TGCGCCAGCAGCCCCCGGGACGGCAATTCACCCCTCCACTTT. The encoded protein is CASSPRDGNSPLHF.

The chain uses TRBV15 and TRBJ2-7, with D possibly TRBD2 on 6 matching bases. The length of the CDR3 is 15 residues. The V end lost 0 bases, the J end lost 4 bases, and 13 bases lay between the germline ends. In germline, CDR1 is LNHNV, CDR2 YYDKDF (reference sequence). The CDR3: CATSRDTWGDYEQYF. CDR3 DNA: TGTGCCACCAGCAGAGATACTTGGGGGGATTACGAGCAGTACTTC.

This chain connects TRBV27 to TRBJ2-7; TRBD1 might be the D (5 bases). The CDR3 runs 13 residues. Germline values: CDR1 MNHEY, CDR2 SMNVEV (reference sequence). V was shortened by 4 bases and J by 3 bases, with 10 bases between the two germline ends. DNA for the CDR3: TGTGCCAGCAGTTACAGGTCACACTACGAGCAGTACTTC. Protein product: CASSYRSHYEQYF.

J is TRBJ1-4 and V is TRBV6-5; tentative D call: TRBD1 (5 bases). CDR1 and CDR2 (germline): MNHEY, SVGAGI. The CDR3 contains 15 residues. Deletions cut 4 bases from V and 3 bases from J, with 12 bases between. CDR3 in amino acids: CASSSIVGPNEKLFF. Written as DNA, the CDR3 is TGTGCCAGCAGTTCTATCGTGGGGCCTAATGAAAAACTGTTTTTT.

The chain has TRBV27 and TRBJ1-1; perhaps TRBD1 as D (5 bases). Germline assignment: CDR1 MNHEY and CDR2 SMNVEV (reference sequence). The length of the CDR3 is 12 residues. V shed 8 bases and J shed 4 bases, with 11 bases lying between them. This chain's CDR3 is CASPGDGTEAFF. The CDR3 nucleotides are TGTGCCAGCCCGGGGGATGGCACTGAAGCTTTCTTT.

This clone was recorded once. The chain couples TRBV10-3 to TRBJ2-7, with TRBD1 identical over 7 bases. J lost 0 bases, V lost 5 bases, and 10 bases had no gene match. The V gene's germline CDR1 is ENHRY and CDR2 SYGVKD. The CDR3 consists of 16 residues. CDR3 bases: TGTGCCATCAGTACTAACAGGGGCGAAAGCTCCTACGAGCAGTACTTC. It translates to CAISTNRGESSYEQYF.

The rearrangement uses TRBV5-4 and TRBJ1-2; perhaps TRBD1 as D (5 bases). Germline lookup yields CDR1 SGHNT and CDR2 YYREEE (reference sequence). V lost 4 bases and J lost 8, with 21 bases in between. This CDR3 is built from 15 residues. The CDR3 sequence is CASSRGTGGSVGYTF. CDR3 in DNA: TGTGCCAGCAGCCGTGGGACTGGCGGGTCTGTGGGCTACACCTTC.

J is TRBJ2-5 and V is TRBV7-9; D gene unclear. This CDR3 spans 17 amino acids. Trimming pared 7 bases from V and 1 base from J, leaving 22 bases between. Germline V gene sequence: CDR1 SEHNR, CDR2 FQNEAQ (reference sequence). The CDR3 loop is CASISTEISPFQETQYF. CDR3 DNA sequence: TGTGCCAGCATCTCAACCGAAATCAGTCCTTTCCAAGAGACCCAGTACTTC.

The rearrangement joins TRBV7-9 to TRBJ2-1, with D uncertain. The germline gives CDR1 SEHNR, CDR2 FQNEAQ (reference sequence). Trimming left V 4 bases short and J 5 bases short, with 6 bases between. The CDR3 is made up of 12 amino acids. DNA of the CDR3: TGTGCCAGCAGCTCCGTTCACAATGAGCAGTTCTTC. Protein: CASSSVHNEQFF.

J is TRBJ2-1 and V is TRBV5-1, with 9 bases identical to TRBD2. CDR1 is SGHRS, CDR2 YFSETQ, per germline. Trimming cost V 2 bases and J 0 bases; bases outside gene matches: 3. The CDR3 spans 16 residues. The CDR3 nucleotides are TGCGCCAGCAGCTTAGGACTAGCGAGCTCCTACAATGAGCAGTTCTTC. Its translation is CASSLGLASSYNEQFF.

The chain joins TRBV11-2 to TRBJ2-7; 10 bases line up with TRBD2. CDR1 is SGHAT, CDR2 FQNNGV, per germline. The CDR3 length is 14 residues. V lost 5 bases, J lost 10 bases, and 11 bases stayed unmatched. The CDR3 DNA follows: TGTGCCAGCAGCGGCCTAGCGGGAGCCCCCCTACAGTACTTC. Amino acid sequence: CASSGLAGAPLQYF.

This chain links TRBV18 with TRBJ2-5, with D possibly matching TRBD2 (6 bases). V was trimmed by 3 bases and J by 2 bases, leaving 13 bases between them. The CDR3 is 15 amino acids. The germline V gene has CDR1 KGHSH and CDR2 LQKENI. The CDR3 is CASSPGLSGQETQYF. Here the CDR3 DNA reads TGTGCCAGCTCACCCGGACTATCGGGACAAGAGACCCAGTACTTC.